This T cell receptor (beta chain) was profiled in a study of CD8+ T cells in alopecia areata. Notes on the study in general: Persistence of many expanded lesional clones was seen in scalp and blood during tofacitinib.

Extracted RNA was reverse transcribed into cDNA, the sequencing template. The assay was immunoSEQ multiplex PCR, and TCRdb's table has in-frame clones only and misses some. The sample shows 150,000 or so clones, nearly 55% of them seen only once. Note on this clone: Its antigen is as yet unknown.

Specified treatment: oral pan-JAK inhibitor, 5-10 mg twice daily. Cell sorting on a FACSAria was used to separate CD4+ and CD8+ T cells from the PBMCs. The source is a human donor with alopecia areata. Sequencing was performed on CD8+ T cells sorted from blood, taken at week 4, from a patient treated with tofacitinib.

The CDR3 region has the DNA TGTGCCAGCAGCCTCACCGGAGACTACTACAATGAGCAGTTCTTC. It encodes CASSLTGDYYNEQFF. V and J are TRBV11-2 and TRBJ2-1; D is perhaps TRBD2 (5 bases). CDR1 is SGHAT and CDR2 is FQNNGV in the germline V gene. This CDR3 has 15 residues. Trimming left V 5 bases short and J 3 bases short, with 14 bases between.